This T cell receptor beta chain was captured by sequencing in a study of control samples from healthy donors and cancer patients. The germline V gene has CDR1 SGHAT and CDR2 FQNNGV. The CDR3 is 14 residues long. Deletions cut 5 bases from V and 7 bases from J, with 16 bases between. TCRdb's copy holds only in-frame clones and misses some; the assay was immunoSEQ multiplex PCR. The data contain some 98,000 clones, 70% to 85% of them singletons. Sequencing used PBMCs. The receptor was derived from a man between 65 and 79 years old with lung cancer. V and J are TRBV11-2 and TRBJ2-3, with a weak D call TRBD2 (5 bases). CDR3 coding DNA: TGTGCCAGCAGCCCGGACTCGTCCAGGTATACGCAGTATTTT. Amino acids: CASSPDSSRYTQYF.